These 17 T cell receptor beta chains were sequenced from one sample in a study of human T cells and chemical hapten exposure. The library labeled individual cDNA molecules by adding unique molecular identifiers to them. TCRdb ran MiXCR on the reads and lists one entry per CDR3 protein. The sample consists of about 120,000 distinct CDR3 sequences, approximately 9% of them appearing once. Researchers extracted total RNA from unfractionated whole blood. The sequencing sample was made of whole blood. All receptors come from a human donor in good health. Some clones in this sample may be carry-over from other donors' samples.

This clonotype was counted a few times. The chain carries TRBV6-5 and TRBJ2-7; 10 nucleotides line up with TRBD2. The germline gives CDR1 MNHEY, CDR2 SVGAGI. CDR3 length equals 15 residues. V lost 7 bases and J lost 4; bases outside the gene matches: 10. The CDR3 DNA sequence: TGTGCCAGCATCCCTAGGGGAGCGGGGGGGTACGAGCAGTACTTC. Translating it yields CASIPRGAGGYEQYF.

In this sample, this clonotype turned up many times. The chain has TRBV12-3 or TRBV12-4 and TRBJ2-2, with 8 bases fitting TRBD1. There are 15 residues in the CDR3. J was trimmed by 6 bases and V by 5 bases; bases with no gene match: 8. CDR3 in DNA: TGTGCCAGCAGTGCCGTGGACAGGGCGGCCGGGGAGCTGTTTTTT. Residues: CASSAVDRAAGELFF.

Turning to this clonotype: With a much larger clone just one base away, this may be a read error. The gene calls are TRBV20-1 and TRBJ1-5; tentative D call: TRBD1 (6 bases). The CDR3 sequence is 13 residues long. Germline-derived CDR1 and CDR2 are DFQATT and SNEGSKA (reference sequence). CDR3 in amino acids: CSARQDSNQPQNF. In DNA form, the CDR3 reads TGCAGTGCTAGACAGGACAGCAATCAGCCCCAGAATTTT.

This clonotype occurred a few times. The rearrangement uses TRBV10-1 and TRBJ2-7; no firm D call. The V gene's germline CDR1 is WNHNN and CDR2 SYGVQD (reference sequence). This CDR3 contains 13 residues. V was shortened by 4 bases and J by 0 bases, with 7 bases between the two germline ends. The CDR3 DNA sequence: TGCGCCAGCAGTGCACCATCCTCCTACGAGCAGTACTTC. This codes for CASSAPSSYEQYF.

The rearrangement joins TRBV2 to TRBJ2-2, with 10 bases identical to TRBD2. The CDR3 length is 19 residues. Per germline, CDR1 SNHLY and CDR2 FYNNEI. Trimming cost V 8 bases and J 0 bases; bases outside gene matches: 15. CDR3 sequence (DNA): TGTGCCAGCGCTCTTAGTAGGGCTAGCGGGGGAGCGAACACCGGGGAGCTGTTTTTT. As protein: CASALSRASGGANTGELFF. Together with reference TRBV2 and TRBJ2-2, the CDR3 gives the full variable domain: EPEVTQTPSHQVTQMGQEVILRCVPISNHLYFYWYRQILGQKVEFLVSFYNNEISEKSEIFDDQFSVERPDGSNFTLKIRSTKLEDSAMYFCASALSRASGGANTGELFFGEGSRLTVL.

V is TRBV20-1 and J is TRBJ2-5, with D possibly matching TRBD1 (6 bases). The ends were cut back, 6 bases at V and 4 bases at J, with 15 bases in the middle. CDR3 size: 13 residues. Germline lookup yields CDR1 DFQATT and CDR2 SNEGSKA (reference sequence). In nucleotides, the CDR3 is TGCAGTGCCCCAAGGGGGTTCGGAGAGACCCAGTACTTC. It codes for CSAPRGFGETQYF.

This clonotype was seen ten or more times. The chain uses TRBV27 and TRBJ2-1; D is possibly TRBD2 (6 bases). Germline V gives CDR1 MNHEY, CDR2 SMNVEV (reference sequence). Deletions cut 3 bases from V and 5 bases from J, with 8 bases between. CDR3 size: 13 residues. DNA of the CDR3: TGTGCCAGCAGTTTGGGACTTGACAATGAGCAGTTCTTC. It yields the protein CASSLGLDNEQFF.

This clonotype was seen a handful of times. The chain carries TRBV6-5 and TRBJ1-6; the match to TRBD1 covers 9 bases. With 5 bases clipped from V and 10 bases from J, the junction kept 6 bases outside the gene matches. The CDR3 runs to 14 residues. Germline CDR1 and CDR2: MNHEY and SVGAGI. The chain's CDR3 is CASSLPGQGSPLHF. CDR3 DNA: TGTGCCAGCAGTCTCCCGGGACAGGGATCACCCCTCCACTTT.

The J gene is TRBJ2-7, the V gene TRBV10-3; 9 bases are a match to TRBD1. Germline trimming cut 0 bases from V and 0 bases from J; bases unmatched to any gene: 6. The germline V gene encodes CDR1 ENHRY and CDR2 SYGVKD. The CDR3 consists of 17 residues. The CDR3 DNA is TGTGCCATCAGTGAGTCGTTGGGGACAGGGAACTCCTACGAGCAGTACTTC. Its translation is CAISESLGTGNSYEQYF.

The chain is built from TRBV5-4 and TRBJ2-1, with 9 bases fitting TRBD2. The CDR3 runs to 14 residues. The trim removed 0 bases at V and 8 bases at J, leaving 3 bases unmatched. Germline lookup yields CDR1 SGHNT and CDR2 YYREEE (reference sequence). CDR3 region: CASSLGAGGDEQFF. The CDR3 DNA reads TGTGCCAGCAGCTTGGGGGCGGGAGGGGATGAGCAGTTCTTC. The variable domain in full, completed from reference TRBV5-4 and TRBJ2-1, reads ETGVTQSPTHLIKTRGQQVTLRCSSQSGHNTVSWYQQALGQGPQFIFQYYREEENGRGNFPPRFSGLQFPNYSSELNVNALELDDSALYLCASSLGAGGDEQFFGPGTRLTVL.

J is TRBJ2-7 and V is TRBV10-3, with D possibly matching TRBD1 (5 bases). Trimming shortened V by 7 bases and J by 6 bases, and 16 bases separated the two germline ends. The CDR3 is 13 residues long. In germline, CDR1 is ENHRY, CDR2 SYGVKD. The CDR3 DNA reads TGTGCCATCATGCAGGGTGCCAGGTCCGAGCAGTACTTC. As protein: CAIMQGARSEQYF.

This clonotype occurred a few times. V and J are TRBV6-2 or TRBV6-3 and TRBJ2-7; D is perhaps TRBD2 (6 bases). The length of the CDR3 is 12 residues. Germline CDR1 reads MNHEY; CDR2 reads SVGEGT. Trimming cost V 11 bases and J 2 bases, with 13 bases left between them. The DNA of the CDR3 is TGTGCCGCGGGGCCAGGGACCTACGAGCAGTACTTC. Translated: CAAGPGTYEQYF.

This clonotype was detected ten times or more. The rearrangement links TRBV7-9 to TRBJ2-2; 12 bases line up with TRBD2. V lost 5 bases to trimming and J lost 6 bases; unmatched junction nucleotides: 4. Germline CDR1 and CDR2: SEHNR and FQNEAQ (reference sequence). This CDR3 has 15 amino acids. The CDR3 nucleotides read TGTGCCAGCAGCCCGACTAGCGGGAGAGCCGGGGAGCTGTTTTTT. Translated, it gives CASSPTSGRAGELFF. Together with reference TRBV7-9 and TRBJ2-2, the CDR3 gives the full variable domain: DTGVSQNPRHKITKRGQNVTFRCDPISEHNRLYWYRQTLGQGPEFLTYFQNEAQLEKSRLLSDRFSAERPKGSFSTLEIQRTEQGDSAMYLCASSPTSGRAGELFFGEGSRLTVL.

In this sample, this clonotype turned up a few times. The chain recombines TRBV5-1 with TRBJ2-3; no definite D call. Germline V gene data show CDR1 as SGHRS and CDR2 as YFSETQ. The length of the CDR3 is 12 residues. The ends were cut back, 4 bases at V and 4 bases at J, with 7 bases in the middle. Here the CDR3 reads CASSKAPDTQYF. The CDR3 DNA is TGCGCCAGCAGCAAGGCTCCAGATACGCAGTATTTT.

The CDR3, as DNA: TGTGCCAGCAGTCGCCAACTAGCGGGGGTCTACAATGAGCAGTTCTTC. Its protein product is CASSRQLAGVYNEQFF. The rearrangement links TRBV6-2 or TRBV6-3 to TRBJ2-1; 11 nucleotides line up with TRBD2. This CDR3 region has 16 residues. CDR1 and CDR2 from the germline V gene are MNHEY and SVGEGT. V trimming: 5 bases; J trimming: 3 bases; junction bases outside the gene matches: 6.

In its sample, this clonotype was seen a few times. The V gene is TRBV11-1, the J gene TRBJ1-2, with TRBD1 identical over 11 bases. CDR3 length equals 14 residues. Germline lookup yields CDR1 SGHAT and CDR2 FQDESV (reference sequence). J lost 7 bases, V lost 3 bases, and 4 bases had no gene match. The CDR3 is CASSFGQGAFGYTF. CDR3 nucleotide sequence: TGTGCCAGCAGCTTTGGACAGGGGGCATTTGGCTACACCTTC.

This clonotype was recorded many times. The chain uses TRBV20-1 and TRBJ1-1; D perhaps matches TRBD1 (5 bases). The CDR3 is made up of 14 amino acids. Germline-derived CDR1 and CDR2 are DFQATT and SNEGSKA (reference sequence). The germline V and J ends were trimmed by 0 bases and 0 bases, with 8 bases remaining between them. The CDR3 nucleotides are TGCAGTGCTAGAGAGACAGTGCTGAACACTGAAGCTTTCTTT. Encoded protein: CSARETVLNTEAFF.